These 2 T cell receptor beta chains were sequenced from one sample in a study of cytomegalovirus exposure and HLA in healthy donors. The PCR made use of 60 Vbeta and 13 Jbeta primers. Profiled with immunoSEQ multiplex PCR; TCRdb holds only in-frame clones, not every one. The sample carries roughly 62,000 clones, approximately 77% recorded once. The sample consisted of PBMCs. The receptors derive from a woman between 40 and 50 years old in good health and CMV-seropositive.

CDR3 in amino acids: CAARGNTEAFF. CDR3 nucleotides: TGTGCCGCCCGGGGGAACACTGAAGCTTTCTTT. The J gene is TRBJ1-1, the V gene TRBV6-5, with D uncertain. The CDR3 is 11 amino acids. Trimming shortened V by 11 bases and J by 1 base, and 8 bases separated the two germline ends. From germline, CDR1 is MNHEY and CDR2 SVGAGI.

The chain couples TRBV7-2 to TRBJ1-2; a possible D gene is TRBD1 (5 bases). CDR1 and CDR2 from the germline V gene are SGHTA and FQGNSA. The length of the CDR3 is 14 residues. V dropped 0 bases and J dropped 3 bases, with 8 bases sitting between them. The CDR3 sequence: CASSLAAGYYGYTF. As DNA, the CDR3 is TGTGCCAGCAGCTTAGCGGCAGGGTACTATGGCTACACCTTC.